Included here is one T cell receptor (beta chain) sequence, with context. The specificity of this receptor is unknown. The sample holds no much larger clone one base away, and base qualities are not on file. This sample stems from a study of T cell responses to AZD1222 COVID-19 vaccine (dated by TCRdb to the early 2020s). Context from the whole study: TCR sequencing was performed for 230 to 250 trial participants, of whom about 200 were given two doses of AZD1222 and some 25 were given two doses of MenACWY control vaccine. Trial participants were enrolled by age into subgroups of 18-55, 56-69 and 70-plus years, and around 150, 28 and 57 TCR-sequenced participants, respectively, were included in these subgroups. What the work shows at the level of the full study, not this receptor alone: After two AZD1222 doses, both the breadth and the depth of spike-specific TCRs were significantly higher than at day 0 and than in MenACWY recipients. Most participants were white British and females outnumbered males, and the authors suggested that clonal diversity may have been underestimated. Because no day 14 peak-response samples were available, repertoires were characterized only after the peak T cell response. The vaccine-associated CD4 TCRs covered the entire spike protein, and the dominant responses fell in regions 160-218 and 743-854. In the small 56-69-year group, the increase in depth fell short of significance, most likely because of low power. Conclusions about previously exposed vaccinees were limited because only six AZD1222 recipients were SARS-CoV-2 seropositive at baseline. Reportedly, close to half of the unique spike-specific TCRs recognized epitopes lying outside the regions that are mutated in the B.1.351 and B.1.1.7 variants.

The sample's time point label is to be understood as: about 28 days (+/-7) after the second vaccine dose. AZD1222 recipients with second doses at about 4 weeks or about 12 weeks were pooled, because spike-specific TCR depth and breadth did not differ between schedules. Vaccinee samples came from UK trials COV001 and COV002, including a single-blind randomized controlled phase 2/3 trial of AZD1222 (ChAdOx1 nCoV-19) in healthy adults. Trial participant PBMC samples were collected at day 0 and day 28 after the second dose for TCRbeta chain sequencing. The CDR3 regions of human TCRbeta chains were analyzed by immunosequencing. Regarding the original processing steps: TCRs in the repertoires were compared against a reference library of SARS-CoV-2-specific TCRs that had been generated with the MIRA antigen-specificity platform. Breadth meant the fraction of unique TCRs that were SARS-CoV-2-associated, whereas depth meant the fraction of total T cells that were SARS-CoV-2-associated. Using the MIRA data, every spike-specific TCR was mapped to the spike region that the TCR reacted to and assigned to either a CD4 or a CD8 class. Log10-transformed breadth and depth values were compared by one-way ANOVA with Sidak's multiple comparisons tests. TCRdb took over this immuneACCESS table, retaining in-frame rearrangements with V and J assigned. Such tables are incomplete; in checked studies, under half of the missing clones stem from an unresolved V gene, and the remainder is unexplained. V, J and clone size reflect that table, while D and trimming were determined from the DNA. The sample table records just under 150,000 clones; about 86% of these occur just once. The ten largest make up around 5% of the sample.

The starting material was peripheral blood, obtained 28 days after the second AZD1222 dose. This receptor was obtained from an adult who received the AZD1222 COVID-19 vaccine.

The sequenced DNA: TGTGCCAGCAGTTTAAACGCGGACTTCTCTGGAAACACCATATATTTT. Its protein product is CASSLNADFSGNTIYF. The V gene is TRBV27 and the J gene is TRBJ1-3, with the identity of the D gene unclear. Trimming removed 2 bases from V and 0 bases from J, leaving 11 bases between the germline ends. The germline V gene (reference sequence) sets CDR1 to MNHEY and CDR2 to SMNVEV. The CDR3 spans 16 residues, from the cysteine through the phenylalanine. Just the 48-base CDR3 DNA is kept, in frame starting at base 1.